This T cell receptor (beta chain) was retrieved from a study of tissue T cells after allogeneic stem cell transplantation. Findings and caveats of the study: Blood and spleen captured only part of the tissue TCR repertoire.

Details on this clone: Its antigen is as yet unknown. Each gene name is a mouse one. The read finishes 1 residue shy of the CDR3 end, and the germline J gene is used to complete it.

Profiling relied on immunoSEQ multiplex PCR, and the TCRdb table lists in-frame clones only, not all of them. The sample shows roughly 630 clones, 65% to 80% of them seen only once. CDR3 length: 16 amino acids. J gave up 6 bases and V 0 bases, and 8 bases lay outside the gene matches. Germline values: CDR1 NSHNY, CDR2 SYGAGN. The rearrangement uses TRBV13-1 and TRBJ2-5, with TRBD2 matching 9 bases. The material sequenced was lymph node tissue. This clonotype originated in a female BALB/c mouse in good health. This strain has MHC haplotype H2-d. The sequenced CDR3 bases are TGTGCCAGCAGTGATGCCTCTACTGGGGGGAGGGACACCCAGTAC. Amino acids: CASSDASTGGRDTQY. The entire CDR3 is CASSDASTGGRDTQYF.